The 9 T cell receptor beta chains given below trace back to one sample, sequenced in a study of blood T cell repertoires in COVID-19. Only in-frame clones appear in the TCRdb table, and some are missing; sequencing was by immunoSEQ multiplex PCR. The data contain more than 200,000 clones, roughly 90% of them seen just once; the ten biggest clones take up less than 3.5%. Sequencing was performed on peripheral blood. These receptors were obtained from a woman in her sixties with acute or convalescent COVID-19.

V gene TRBV7-2 combines with J gene TRBJ1-1; 8 bases align to TRBD1. The V segment lost 1 base and the J segment 3 bases; nucleotides outside the gene matches: 10. CDR3 length equals 17 residues. CDR1 and CDR2 from the germline V gene are SGHTA and FQGNSA. This CDR3 is CASSLVSQGAGDTEAFF. In nucleotides, the CDR3 is TGTGCCAGCAGCTTAGTATCGCAGGGGGCAGGGGACACTGAAGCTTTCTTT. The variable domain in full, with the rest retrieved from reference TRBV7-2 and TRBJ1-1, is GAGVSQSPSNKVTEKGKDVELRCDPISGHTALYWYRQSLGQGLEFLIYFQGNSAPDKSGLPSDRFSAERTGGSVSTLTIQRTQQEDSAVYLCASSLVSQGAGDTEAFFGQGTRLTVV.

There are a few counts of this clone. This sequence joins TRBV6-1 and TRBJ1-5; TRBD1 matches at 7 bases. V was clipped by 3 bases and J by 6 bases; unmatched bases: 11. Germline V gene data show CDR1 as MNHNS and CDR2 as SASEGT. The length of the CDR3 is 16 residues. The CDR3 loop is CASSDLKGGGGQPQHF. Written as DNA, the CDR3 is TGTGCCAGCAGTGATTTAAAAGGGGGCGGAGGTCAGCCCCAGCATTTT.

The V gene is TRBV23-1, the J gene TRBJ2-1; 8 bases align to TRBD2. TRBV23-1 has ORF status, its function being uncertain. With 0 bases clipped from V and 7 bases from J, the junction kept 2 bases outside the gene matches. The CDR3 is 14 residues long. CDR3 sequence: CASSQSRGGNEQFF. The DNA of the CDR3 is TGCGCCAGCAGTCAATCCCGCGGGGGGAATGAGCAGTTCTTC.

The V call is TRBV27, the J call TRBJ2-7; TRBD1 aligns across 9 bases. J gave up 3 bases and V 6 bases, and 3 bases lay outside the gene matches. Germline V gene lookup returns CDR1 MNHEY and CDR2 SMNVEV (reference sequence). The CDR3 covers 13 residues. The CDR3 DNA sequence: TGTGCCAGCAGCAAGGGACAGGGCTACGAGCAGTACTTC. Amino acid sequence: CASSKGQGYEQYF.

The rearrangement links TRBV7-8 to TRBJ2-7; D not resolved. This CDR3 has 12 amino acids. Looked up from germline, CDR1 is SGHVS and CDR2 is FQNEAQ. Trimming cost V 1 base and J 4 bases, with 5 bases left between them. The CDR3 is CASSLEHYEQYF. CDR3 sequence (DNA): TGTGCCAGCAGCTTAGAACATTACGAGCAGTACTTC.

The chain couples TRBV11-3 to TRBJ2-2; a weak D match, TRBD2 (5 bases). The CDR3 loop spans 16 amino acids. V was pared by 4 bases and J by 2 bases, with 14 bases between. CDR1 is SGHNT, CDR2 YENEEA, per germline. The CDR3 spells CASSSGPRDNTGELFF. The CDR3 DNA reads as TGTGCCAGCAGCTCTGGGCCCCGGGATAACACCGGGGAGCTGTTTTTT.

The V gene is TRBV29-1, the J gene TRBJ2-7; D gene unclear. Per the germline V gene, CDR1 is SQVTM and CDR2 is ANQGSEA. The CDR3 covers 11 residues. V was pared by 6 bases and J by 3 bases, with 9 bases between. This chain's CDR3 is CSVVNSYEQYF. DNA of the CDR3: TGCAGCGTCGTTAACAGCTACGAGCAGTACTTC.

This chain links TRBV3-1 (or the pseudogene TRBV3-2) with TRBJ2-3; perhaps TRBD2 as D (5 bases). CDR3 size: 12 residues. Germline V gene data show CDR1 as LGHDT and CDR2 as YNNKEL (reference sequence). V was clipped by 1 base and J by 7 bases, with 6 bases between them. CDR3 sequence: CASSQVDYTQYF. The CDR3 DNA sequence: TGTGCCAGCAGCCAAGTGGACTATACGCAGTATTTT.

The rearrangement uses TRBV7-2 and TRBJ2-5, with 15 bases that match TRBD2. V lost 4 bases and J lost 5; bases outside the gene matches: 5. Germline-derived CDR1 and CDR2 are SGHTA and FQGNSA. This CDR3 is 16 amino acids long. Here the CDR3 DNA reads TGTGCCAGCAGCTCCCGGACTAGCGGGGGGGCCGAGACCCAGTACTTC. This sequence encodes CASSSRTSGGAETQYF.